A selection of T cell receptor beta chains follows, all from one sample in a study of shared clonotypes between healthy human individuals. Clones were sequenced by immunoSEQ multiplex PCR, and TCRdb holds only the in-frame ones, with some missing. This table has about 2.4 million clones, around nine tenths appearing once. The sequenced sample consisted of naive CD4+ T cells sorted from blood. The receptor source for this set is a man aged 18 to 35 in good health. CDR3s include the opening cysteine and the closing phenylalanine or tryptophan. The D gene is left open where the match is weak. Size tells how often a clone was seen (once, few, many) or the class of an expanded clone, and some rows leave it out.

few,-,TRBV19,TRBJ1-1,TGTGCCAGTAGTAGCGGGCCTGCGAGGGCTGAAGCTTTCTTT,CASSSGPARAEAFF
-,-,TRBV18,TRBJ2-5,TGTGCCAGCTCACCACCGGGCTTGACTCAAGAGACCCAGTACTTC,CASSPPGLTQETQYF
-,-,TRBV7-9,TRBJ2-1,TGTGCCAGCAGCCCCGGACAGCCGGGGAATGAGCAGTTCTTC,CASSPGQPGNEQFF
-,TRBD1,TRBV27,TRBJ2-7,TGTGCCAGCAGACTCCATGGGACAGGGACCTACGAGCAGTACTTC,CASRLHGTGTYEQYF
-,-,TRBV6-1,TRBJ1-2,TGTGCCAGCAGTGGTGTGGCACCTCAGTATGGCTACACCTTC,CASSGVAPQYGYTF
-,TRBD1,TRBV7-2,TRBJ2-7,TGTGCCAGCAGCCCCGACAGGGATAGGCTCTACGAGCAGTACTTC,CASSPDRDRLYEQYF
once,-,TRBV19,TRBJ1-5,TGTGCCAGTACTCCAGGGAGGGCTAGCAATCAGCCCCAGCATTTT,CASTPGRASNQPQHF
-,-,TRBV5-5,TRBJ2-4,TGTGCCAGCAGCTTAGGAGGGGCCCCAGGGGCCTCTCAAAACATTCAGTACTTC,CASSLGGAPGASQNIQYF
once,-,TRBV6-6,TRBJ2-2,TGTGCCAGCAGTCCATCTCTACAGAACACCGGGGAGCTGTTTTTT,CASSPSLQNTGELFF
-,-,TRBV5-6,TRBJ1-2,TGTGCCAGCAGCAAAGCCGAGTTACTATTTACTAACTATGGCTACACCTTC,CASSKAELLFTNYGYTF
-,-,TRBV6-5,TRBJ2-6,TGTGCCAGCTTCCCCTCTGGGGCCAACGTCCTGACTTTC,CASFPSGANVLTF
-,-,TRBV7-8,TRBJ2-7,TGTGCCAGCAGCCAAACGCCGGGCGACTCCTACGAGCAGTACTTC,CASSQTPGDSYEQYF
-,TRBD1,TRBV2,TRBJ1-6,TGTGCCAGCACCCTCCGTTGGACAGGGGACTCACCCCTCCACTTT,CASTLRWTGDSPLHF
once,TRBD2,TRBV4-1,TRBJ2-1,TGCGCCAGCAGCCAAGGGCTAGCGGGAAGGGGTGAGCAGTTCTTC,CASSQGLAGRGEQFF
-,-,TRBV6-1,TRBJ2-6,TGTGCCAGCAGTGAAGCGGGGGCCCCTAGCTCTGGGGCCAACGTCCTGACTTTC,CASSEAGAPSSGANVLTF
few,-,TRBV5-4,TRBJ1-2,TGTGCCAGCAGCTTGCCGGTCGGGCTAGGTGGCTACACCTTC,CASSLPVGLGGYTF
-,-,TRBV27,TRBJ1-1,TGTGCCAGCAGGAGACTGACTGCGTCGAACACTGAAGCTTTCTTT,CASRRLTASNTEAFF
-,TRBD2,TRBV18,TRBJ2-3,TGTGCCAGCTCACCTCCCCTAGCGGGAGGCGGAGGAGATACGCAGTATTTT,CASSPPLAGGGGDTQYF
-,-,TRBV28,TRBJ1-2,TGTGCCAGCAGTTTAAGCGGTAACTATGGCTACACCTTC,CASSLSGNYGYTF
once,TRBD1,TRBV5-4,TRBJ2-7,TGTGCCAGCAGCTTGATTACAGGGGGCAACGACGAGCAGTACTTC,CASSLITGGNDEQYF
-,-,TRBV5-1,TRBJ1-3,TGCGCCAGCAGCTTGGGTGAATCTGGAAACACCATATATTTT,CASSLGESGNTIYF
-,-,TRBV5-5,TRBJ1-1,TGTGCCAGCAGCTTGAACTGGAACACTGAAGCTTTCTTT,CASSLNWNTEAFF
-,TRBD2,TRBV30,TRBJ2-3,TGTGCCTGGAGTGTCATCAGGACTAGCGGGAGCACAGATACGCAGTATTTT,CAWSVIRTSGSTDTQYF
-,-,TRBV30,TRBJ1-5,TGTGCCTGGAGTTCGGGAGACCAGCCCCAGCATTTT,CAWSSGDQPQHF
-,-,TRBV18,TRBJ2-5,TGTGCCAGCTCACAGGCGCAGGGATCGGCTGAGCAGTACTTC,CASSQAQGSAEQYF
-,TRBD1,TRBV29-1,TRBJ2-5,TGCAGCGTCGAGGGGGCCGGGGAGACCCAGTACTTC,CSVEGAGETQYF
-,TRBD1,TRBV7-9,TRBJ1-5,TGTGCCAGCAGCCGGACAGGGGATCACAATCAGCCCCAGCATTTT,CASSRTGDHNQPQHF
-,-,TRBV6-1,TRBJ2-2,TGTGCCAGCACCGCCGCTGACAAGAACACCGGGGAGCTGTTTTTT,CASTAADKNTGELFF
-,-,TRBV7-9,TRBJ2-5,TGTGCCAGCAGCTTAGGGCGGGACACGAGAGAGACCCAGTACTTC,CASSLGRDTRETQYF
-,TRBD1,TRBV5-1,TRBJ1-4,TGCGCCAGCAGCTCTCAGGGGGTGGGGAATGAAAAACTGTTTTTT,CASSSQGVGNEKLFF
-,-,TRBV6-5,TRBJ2-1,TGTGCCAGCACCCGGGGTGGTTTTTCCGCTAATGAGCAGTTCTTC,CASTRGGFSANEQFF
few,-,TRBV4-1,TRBJ2-7,TGCGCCAGCAGCCAAGTAACAGGGAGTTCCTACGAGCAGTACTTC,CASSQVTGSSYEQYF
-,-,TRBV2,TRBJ1-1,TGTGCCAGCAGGGGGGAGAACACTGAAGCTTTCTTT,CASRGENTEAFF
-,TRBD2,TRBV4-2,TRBJ2-2,TGTGCCAGCAGCCAAGACAGCGGGGGGCCTAACACCGGGGAGCTGTTTTTT,CASSQDSGGPNTGELFF
once,-,TRBV7-9,TRBJ1-2,TGTGCCAGCAGCTTAGCAGGCCTCGCAGAAGACTATGGCTACACCTTC,CASSLAGLAEDYGYTF
-,TRBD1,TRBV29-1,TRBJ1-2,TGCAGCGTTGGGCAGGGGGCTTCCTATGGCTACACCTTC,CSVGQGASYGYTF
-,-,TRBV5-6,TRBJ1-1,TGTGCCAGCAGACCTTACGGCCGGAATGGGAACACTGAAGCTTTCTTT,CASRPYGRNGNTEAFF
-,TRBD1,TRBV19,TRBJ1-5,TGTGCCAGTAAGACGAGGGACAGGGGGGGCAATCAGCCCCAGCATTTT,CASKTRDRGGNQPQHF
-,-,TRBV29-1,TRBJ1-1,TGCAGCGTTGAAGGGCCGAACACTGAAGCTTTCTTT,CSVEGPNTEAFF
-,-,TRBV19,TRBJ1-3,TGTGCCAGTAGTGGCAGCTCTGGAAACACCATATATTTT,CASSGSSGNTIYF
-,TRBD2,TRBV5-6,TRBJ2-7,TGTGCCAGCAGCCGCAGCGGGGGTGGCTACGAGCAGTACTTC,CASSRSGGGYEQYF